Included here is one TCR beta chain sequence, with context. This entry is derived from a study of control samples from healthy donors and cancer patients. V lost 3 bases and J lost 7; bases outside the gene matches: 5. The CDR3 length is 17 residues. Germline values: CDR1 LNHDA, CDR2 SQIVND (reference sequence). TCRdb's copy holds only in-frame clones and misses some; the assay was immunoSEQ multiplex PCR. The sample records about 150,000 clones, approximately 90% being singletons. The chain employs TRBV19 and TRBJ2-2, with 16 bases matching TRBD2. The sequenced sample was blood. This clonotype was obtained from a woman aged 25 to 39 in good health. The CDR3 loop is CASSIGGTSGRGGELFF. The DNA for the CDR3 is TGTGCCAGTAGTATCGGGGGGACTAGCGGGAGGGGCGGGGAGCTGTTTTTT.